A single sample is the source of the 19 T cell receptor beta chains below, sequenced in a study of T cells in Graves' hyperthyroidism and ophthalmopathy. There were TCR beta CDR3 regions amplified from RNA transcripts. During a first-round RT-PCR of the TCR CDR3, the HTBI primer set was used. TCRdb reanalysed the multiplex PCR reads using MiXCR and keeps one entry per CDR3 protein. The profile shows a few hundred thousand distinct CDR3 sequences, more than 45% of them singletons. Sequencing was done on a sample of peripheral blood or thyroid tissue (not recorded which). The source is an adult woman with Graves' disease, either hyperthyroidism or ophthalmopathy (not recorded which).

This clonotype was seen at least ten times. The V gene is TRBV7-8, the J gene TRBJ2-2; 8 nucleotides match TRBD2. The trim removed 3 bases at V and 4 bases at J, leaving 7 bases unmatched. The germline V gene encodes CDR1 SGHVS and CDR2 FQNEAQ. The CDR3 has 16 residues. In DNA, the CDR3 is TGTGCCAGCAGCTTTCAACTAGCGGAGTTCACCGGGGAGCTGTTTTTT. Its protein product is CASSFQLAEFTGELFF.

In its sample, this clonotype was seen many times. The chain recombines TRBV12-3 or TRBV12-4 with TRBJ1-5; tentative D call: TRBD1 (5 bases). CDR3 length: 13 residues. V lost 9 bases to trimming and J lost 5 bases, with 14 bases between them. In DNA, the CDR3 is TGTGCCAGTTCGGGGGGGTTCTATCAGCCCCAGCATTTT. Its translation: CASSGGFYQPQHF.

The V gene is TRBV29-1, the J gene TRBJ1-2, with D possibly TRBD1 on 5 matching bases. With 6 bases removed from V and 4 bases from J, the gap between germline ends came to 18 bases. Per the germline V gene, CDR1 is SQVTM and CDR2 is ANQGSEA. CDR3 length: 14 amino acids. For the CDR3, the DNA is TGCAGCGTCCGTGGGTCAGGGAACGTCTATGGCTACACCTTC. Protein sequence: CSVRGSGNVYGYTF. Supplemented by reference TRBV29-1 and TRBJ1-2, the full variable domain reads SAVISQKPSRDICQRGTSLTIQCQVDSQVTMMFWYRQQPGQSLTLIATANQGSEATYESGFVIDKFPISRPNLTFSTLTVSNMSPEDSSIYLCSVRGSGNVYGYTFGSGTRLTVV.

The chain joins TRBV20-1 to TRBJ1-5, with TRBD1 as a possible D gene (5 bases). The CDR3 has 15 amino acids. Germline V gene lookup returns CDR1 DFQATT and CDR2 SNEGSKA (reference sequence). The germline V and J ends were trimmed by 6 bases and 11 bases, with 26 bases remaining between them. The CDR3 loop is CSAIGTSGSQETQHF. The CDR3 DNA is TGCAGTGCAATCGGGACTAGCGGGAGCCAAGAGACCCAGCATTTT.

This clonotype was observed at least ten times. The CDR3 sequence is CASSAHWVAGANVLTF. The CDR3 nucleotides read TGTGCCAGCAGTGCCCACTGGGTTGCTGGGGCCAACGTCCTGACTTTC. The V gene is TRBV25-1, the J gene TRBJ2-6; D gene unclear. Germline V gene data show CDR1 as MGHDK and CDR2 as SYGVNS. V was clipped by 4 bases and J by 2 bases, with 12 bases between them. This CDR3 has 16 residues.

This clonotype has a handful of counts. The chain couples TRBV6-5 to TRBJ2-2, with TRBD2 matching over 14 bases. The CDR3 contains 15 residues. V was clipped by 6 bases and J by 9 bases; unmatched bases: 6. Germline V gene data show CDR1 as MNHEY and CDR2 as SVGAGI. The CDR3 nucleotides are TGTGCCAGCAGCCAGGGGACTAGCGGGAGTCGGGAGCTGTTTTTT. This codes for CASSQGTSGSRELFF.

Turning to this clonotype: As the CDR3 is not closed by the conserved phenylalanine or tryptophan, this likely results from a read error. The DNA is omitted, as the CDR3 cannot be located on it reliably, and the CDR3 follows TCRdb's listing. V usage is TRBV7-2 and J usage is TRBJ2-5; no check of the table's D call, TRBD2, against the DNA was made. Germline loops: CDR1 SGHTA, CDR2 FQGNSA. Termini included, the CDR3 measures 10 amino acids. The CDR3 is CASSPTSGSD.

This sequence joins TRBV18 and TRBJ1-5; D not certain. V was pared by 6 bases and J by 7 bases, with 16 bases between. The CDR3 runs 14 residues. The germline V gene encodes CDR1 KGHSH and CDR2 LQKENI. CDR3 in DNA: TGTGCCAGCTCTCGGACGGTTACTCAACAGCCCCAGCATTTT. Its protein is CASSRTVTQQPQHF.

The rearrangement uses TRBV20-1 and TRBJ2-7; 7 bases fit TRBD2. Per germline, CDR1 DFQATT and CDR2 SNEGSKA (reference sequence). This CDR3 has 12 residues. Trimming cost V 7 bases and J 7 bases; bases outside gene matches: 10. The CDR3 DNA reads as TGCAGTGGTCGACTAGCTAACAATGAGCAGTACTTC. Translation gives CSGRLANNEQYF.

CDR3 nucleotides: TGCAGCGCCCCGGAAGCGTCGGAGACCCAGTACTTC. This encodes CSAPEASETQYF. This chain joins TRBV29-1 and TRBJ2-5; D uncertain. The germline CDR1 and CDR2 sequences are SQVTM and ANQGSEA. V dropped 7 bases and J dropped 5 bases, with 14 bases sitting between them. This CDR3 has 12 amino acids.

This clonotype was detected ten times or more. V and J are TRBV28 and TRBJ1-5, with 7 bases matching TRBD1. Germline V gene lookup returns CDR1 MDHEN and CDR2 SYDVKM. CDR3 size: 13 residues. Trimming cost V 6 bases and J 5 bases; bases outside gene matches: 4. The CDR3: CASRYDRDQPQHF. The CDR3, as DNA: TGTGCCAGCAGATACGACAGGGATCAGCCCCAGCATTTT.

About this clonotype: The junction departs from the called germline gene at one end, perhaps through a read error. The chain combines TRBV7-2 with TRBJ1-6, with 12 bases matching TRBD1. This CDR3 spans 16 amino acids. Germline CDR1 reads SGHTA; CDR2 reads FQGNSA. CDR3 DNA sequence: TGCGCCAGCAGCCAAGTGGGACAGGGGGCCAGTTCACCCCTCCACTTT. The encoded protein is CASSQVGQGASSPLHF.

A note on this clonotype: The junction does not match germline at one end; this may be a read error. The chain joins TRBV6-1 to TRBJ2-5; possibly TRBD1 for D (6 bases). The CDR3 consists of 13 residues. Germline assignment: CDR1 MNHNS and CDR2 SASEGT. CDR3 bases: TGTGCCATCAGTGGACAGAGCCAAGGGACCCAGTACTTC. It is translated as CAISGQSQGTQYF.

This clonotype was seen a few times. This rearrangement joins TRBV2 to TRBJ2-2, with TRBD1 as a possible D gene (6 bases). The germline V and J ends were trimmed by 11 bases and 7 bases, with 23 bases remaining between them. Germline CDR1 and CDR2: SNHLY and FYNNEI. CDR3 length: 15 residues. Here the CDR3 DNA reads TGTGCCGGGACCACTCGGACAGTCGTAAGCGGGGAGCTGTTTTTT. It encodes CAGTTRTVVSGELFF.

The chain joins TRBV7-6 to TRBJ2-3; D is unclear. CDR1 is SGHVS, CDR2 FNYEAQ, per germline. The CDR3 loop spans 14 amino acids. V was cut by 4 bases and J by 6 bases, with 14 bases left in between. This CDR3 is CASSSASQADTQYF. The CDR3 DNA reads TGTGCCAGCAGCTCCGCAAGTCAGGCGGATACGCAGTATTTT.

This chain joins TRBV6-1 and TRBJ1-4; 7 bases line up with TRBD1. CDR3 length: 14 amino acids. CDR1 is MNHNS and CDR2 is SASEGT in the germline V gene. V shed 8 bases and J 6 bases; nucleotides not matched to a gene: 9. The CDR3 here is CASGTGTDYEKLFF. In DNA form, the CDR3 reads TGTGCCAGCGGAACCGGGACAGACTATGAAAAACTGTTTTTT.

CDR3 nucleotide sequence: TGTGCCATCAGTGAGTCCGGGGGCGGCTACGAGCAGTACTTC. This codes for CAISESGGGYEQYF. This rearrangement joins TRBV10-3 to TRBJ2-7; D tentatively reads TRBD1 or TRBD2 (6 bases each). The ends were cut back, 0 bases at V and 3 bases at J, with 9 bases in the middle. Germline CDR1 and CDR2: ENHRY and SYGVKD. CDR3 length: 14 amino acids.

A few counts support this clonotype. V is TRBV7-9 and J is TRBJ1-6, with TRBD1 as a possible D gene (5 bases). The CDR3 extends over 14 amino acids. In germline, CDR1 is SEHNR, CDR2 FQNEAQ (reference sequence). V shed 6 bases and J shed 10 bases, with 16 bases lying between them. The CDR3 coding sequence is TGTGCCAGCAGTCCTGACAGTCGAGAATCACCCCTCCACTTT. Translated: CASSPDSRESPLHF.

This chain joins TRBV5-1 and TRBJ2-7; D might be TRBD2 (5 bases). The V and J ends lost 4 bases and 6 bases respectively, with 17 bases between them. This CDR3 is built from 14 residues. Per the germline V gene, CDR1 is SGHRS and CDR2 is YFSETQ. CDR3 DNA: TGCGCCAGCAGCCCAAGGACTGGCTCACGCGAGCAGTACTTC. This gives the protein CASSPRTGSREQYF.